What follows are 10 T cell receptor beta chains derived from one specimen sequenced in a study of cytomegalovirus exposure and HLA in healthy donors. Primers for the PCR totalled 60 Vbeta and 13 Jbeta. The data were produced by immunoSEQ multiplex PCR, yet TCRdb's version contains in-frame clones alone and is incomplete. The table has 100,000 to 150,000 clones, about two thirds seen once; the top ten hold approximately 4.3%. Material: PBMCs. All receptors derive from a man aged 60 to 69 in good health and CMV-seropositive.

The rearrangement uses TRBV2 and TRBJ2-1; 9 nucleotides line up with TRBD2. V shed 1 base, J shed 10 bases, and the junction held 8 bases outside the gene matches. Germline CDR1 reads SNHLY; CDR2 reads FYNNEI. CDR3 length: 15 amino acids. The CDR3 spells CASSEDSGGIREQFF. In DNA, the CDR3 is TGTGCCAGCAGTGAAGATAGCGGGGGCATCAGGGAGCAGTTCTTC.

This chain uses TRBV29-1 with TRBJ1-1; 9 nucleotides agree with TRBD1. The CDR3 runs to 10 residues. Germline CDR1 is SQVTM and CDR2 is ANQGSEA. Trimming at V came to 6 bases and at J to 8 bases, leaving 1 base not matched to a gene. As DNA, the CDR3 is TGCAGCGTCGGGACAGGGGAAGCTTTCTTT. This encodes CSVGTGEAFF.

The chain employs TRBV9 and TRBJ1-2; tentatively, D is TRBD1 (6 bases). V lost 6 bases and J lost 4, with 19 bases in between. This CDR3 comprises 15 residues. CDR1 SGDLS and CDR2 YYNGEE come from the germline V gene. The CDR3 region is CASTTTGTRSYGYTF. In DNA form, the CDR3 reads TGTGCCAGCACCACCACCGGGACACGGAGCTATGGCTACACCTTC.

The chain links TRBV7-9 to TRBJ2-1, with D possibly TRBD2 on 5 matching bases. Germline values: CDR1 SEHNR, CDR2 FQNEAQ (reference sequence). Trimming stripped 2 bases from V and 6 bases from J, with 14 bases between. The CDR3 runs to 15 residues. The CDR3 DNA follows: TGTGCCAGCAGCTTAATGGGTGATGGAGGCAATGAGCAGTTCTTC. Translating it yields CASSLMGDGGNEQFF.

The chain has TRBV15 and TRBJ1-5, with D possibly TRBD1 on 6 matching bases. There are 15 residues in the CDR3. Trimming took off 1 base at V and 3 bases at J, with 10 bases between the two ends. Germline CDR1 LNHNV, CDR2 YYDKDF (reference sequence). The CDR3 DNA reads as TGTGCCACCAGCAGAGGGGCAGGGGACAATCAGCCCCAGCATTTT. Amino acids: CATSRGAGDNQPQHF.

The chain carries TRBV5-1 and TRBJ2-5; 7 positions match TRBD2. CDR1 is SGHRS and CDR2 is YFSETQ in the germline V gene. The CDR3 runs 13 residues. J gave up 0 bases and V 9 bases, and 5 bases lay outside the gene matches. CDR3 region: CAIRGDDQETQYF. CDR3 bases: TGCGCCATCCGGGGGGACGACCAAGAGACCCAGTACTTC.

The rearrangement uses TRBV15 and TRBJ1-2, with 8 bases lining up with TRBD1. The germline V gene has CDR1 LNHNV and CDR2 YYDKDF (reference sequence). V shed 4 bases and J 8 bases; nucleotides not matched to a gene: 9. The CDR3 extends over 14 amino acids. CDR3 nucleotides: TGTGCCACCAGCAAATATCCAGGGGGCCGGGGCTACACCTTC. Its translation is CATSKYPGGRGYTF. Full variable domain (rest looked up from reference TRBV15 and TRBJ1-2): DAMVIQNPRYQVTQFGKPVTLSCSQTLNHNVMYWYQQKSSQAPKLLFHYYDKDFNNEADTPDNFQSRRPNTSFCFLDIRSPGLGDTAMYLCATSKYPGGRGYTFGSGTRLTVV.

The gene calls are TRBV4-1 and TRBJ2-3, with D possibly TRBD1 on 6 matching bases. Trimming stripped 3 bases from V and 2 bases from J, with 12 bases between. In germline, CDR1 is MGHRA, CDR2 YSYEKL. CDR3 length equals 15 residues. For the CDR3, the DNA is TGCGCCAGCAGCCAGTTTGGACAGTCCACAGATACGCAGTATTTT. The encoded protein is CASSQFGQSTDTQYF.

The V gene is TRBV28, the J gene TRBJ2-7, with a weak D call TRBD2 (5 bases). CDR3 length: 13 residues. V shed 6 bases and J shed 6 bases, with 15 bases lying between them. In germline, CDR1 is MDHEN, CDR2 SYDVKM. The chain's CDR3 is CASSPAGEREQYF. The CDR3 nucleotides are TGTGCCAGCAGCCCCGCCGGGGAGCGCGAGCAGTACTTC.

This clone was observed a handful of times. V usage is TRBV28 and J usage is TRBJ1-4; D unclear. This CDR3 has 13 residues. Germline values: CDR1 MDHEN, CDR2 SYDVKM. The ends were cut back, 4 bases at V and 5 bases at J, with 8 bases in the middle. The CDR3 sequence: CASSSTQNEKLFF. CDR3 in DNA: TGTGCCAGCAGTTCCACACAGAATGAAAAACTGTTTTTT.